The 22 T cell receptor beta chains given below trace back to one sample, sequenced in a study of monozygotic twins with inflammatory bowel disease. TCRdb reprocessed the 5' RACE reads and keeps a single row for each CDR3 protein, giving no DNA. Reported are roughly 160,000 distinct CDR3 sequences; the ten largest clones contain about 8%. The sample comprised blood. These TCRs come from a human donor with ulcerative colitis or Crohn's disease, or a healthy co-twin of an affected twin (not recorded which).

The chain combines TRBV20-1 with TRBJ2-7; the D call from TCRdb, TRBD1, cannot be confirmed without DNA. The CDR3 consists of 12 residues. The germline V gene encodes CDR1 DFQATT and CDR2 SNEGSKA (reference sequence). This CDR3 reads CSARPQAYEQYF.

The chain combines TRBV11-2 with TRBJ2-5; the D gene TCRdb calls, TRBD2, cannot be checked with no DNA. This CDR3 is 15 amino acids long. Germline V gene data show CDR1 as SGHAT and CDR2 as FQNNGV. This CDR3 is CASSLGAGGLETQYF.

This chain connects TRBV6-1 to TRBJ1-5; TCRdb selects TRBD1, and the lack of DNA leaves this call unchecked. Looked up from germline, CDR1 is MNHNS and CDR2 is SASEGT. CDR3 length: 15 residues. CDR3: CASRRQGKANQPQHF.

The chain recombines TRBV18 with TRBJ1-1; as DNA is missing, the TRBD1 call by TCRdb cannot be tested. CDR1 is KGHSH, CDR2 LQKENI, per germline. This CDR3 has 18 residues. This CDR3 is CASSPTAWGDVMNTEAFF.

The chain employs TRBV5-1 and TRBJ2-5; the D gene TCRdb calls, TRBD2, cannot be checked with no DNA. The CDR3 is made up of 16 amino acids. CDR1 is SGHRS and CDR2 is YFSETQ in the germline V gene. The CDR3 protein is CASSSVSRLAEETQYF.

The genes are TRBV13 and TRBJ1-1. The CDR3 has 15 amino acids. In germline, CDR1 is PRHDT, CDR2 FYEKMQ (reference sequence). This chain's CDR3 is CASSLGQRRFTEAFF.

The CDR3 spells CSARSSARINYGYTF. This chain uses TRBV20-1 with TRBJ1-2. Germline V gene sequence: CDR1 DFQATT, CDR2 SNEGSKA (reference sequence). The CDR3 loop spans 15 amino acids.

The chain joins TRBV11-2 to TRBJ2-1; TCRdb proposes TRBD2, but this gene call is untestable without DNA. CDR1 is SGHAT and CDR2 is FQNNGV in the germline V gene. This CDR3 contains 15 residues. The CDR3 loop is CASSLRGPTYNEQFF.

The CDR3 region is CASSLDRPSSDTQYF. The chain combines TRBV7-2 with TRBJ2-3; no DNA is available, so the TRBD1 call from TCRdb remains unchecked. There are 15 residues in the CDR3. Germline V gene sequence: CDR1 SGHTA, CDR2 FQGNSA.

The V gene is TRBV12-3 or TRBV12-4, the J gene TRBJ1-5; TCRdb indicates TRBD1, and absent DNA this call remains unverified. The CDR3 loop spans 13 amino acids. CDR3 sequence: CASSPSRHQPQHF.

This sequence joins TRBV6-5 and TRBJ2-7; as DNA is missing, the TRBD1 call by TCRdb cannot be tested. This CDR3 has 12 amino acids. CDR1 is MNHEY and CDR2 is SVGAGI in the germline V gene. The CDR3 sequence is CASSRQGYEQYF.

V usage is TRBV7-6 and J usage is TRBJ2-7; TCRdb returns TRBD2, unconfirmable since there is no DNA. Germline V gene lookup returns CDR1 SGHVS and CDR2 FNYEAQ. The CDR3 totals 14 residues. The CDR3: CASSLTSGAYEQYF.

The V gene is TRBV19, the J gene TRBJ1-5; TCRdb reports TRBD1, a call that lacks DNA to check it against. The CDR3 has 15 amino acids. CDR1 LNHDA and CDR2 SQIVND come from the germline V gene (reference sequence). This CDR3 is CASRSGSQGYQPQHF. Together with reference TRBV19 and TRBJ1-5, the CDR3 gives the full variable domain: DGGITQSPKYLFRKEGQNVTLSCEQNLNHDAMYWYRQDPGQGLRLIYYSQIVNDFQKGDIAEGYSVSREKKESFPLTVTSAQKNPTAFYLCASRSGSQGYQPQHFGDGTRLSIL.

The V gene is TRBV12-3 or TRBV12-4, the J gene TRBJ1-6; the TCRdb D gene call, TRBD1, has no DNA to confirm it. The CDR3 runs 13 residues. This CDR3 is CASSVPGGSPLHF.

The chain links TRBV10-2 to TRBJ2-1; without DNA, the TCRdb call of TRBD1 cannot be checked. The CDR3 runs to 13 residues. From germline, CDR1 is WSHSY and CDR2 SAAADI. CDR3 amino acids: CASSEGLGNEQFF.

The chain's CDR3 is CASTGRTSGRYNSYEQYF. The chain is built from TRBV6-1 and TRBJ2-7; the TRBD2 assignment by TCRdb is unverifiable without DNA. From germline, CDR1 is MNHNS and CDR2 SASEGT. The CDR3 contains 18 residues.

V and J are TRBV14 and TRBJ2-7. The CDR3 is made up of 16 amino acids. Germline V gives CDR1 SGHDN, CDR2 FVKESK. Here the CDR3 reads CASSSHSGCLSYEQYF.

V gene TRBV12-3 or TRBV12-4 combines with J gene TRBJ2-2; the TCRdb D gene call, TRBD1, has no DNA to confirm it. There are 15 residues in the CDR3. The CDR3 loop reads CASSFDPGAAGELFF.

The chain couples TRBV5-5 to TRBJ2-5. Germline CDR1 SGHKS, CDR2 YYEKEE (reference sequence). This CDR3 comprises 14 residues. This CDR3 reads CASSLEWAQETQYF.

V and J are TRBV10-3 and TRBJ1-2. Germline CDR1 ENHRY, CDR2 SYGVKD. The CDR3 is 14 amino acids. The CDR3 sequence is CAISDGTATDRYTF.

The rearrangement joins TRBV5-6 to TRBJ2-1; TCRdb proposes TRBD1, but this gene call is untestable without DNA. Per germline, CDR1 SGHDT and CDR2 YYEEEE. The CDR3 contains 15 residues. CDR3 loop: CASSDTGTGFNEQFF.

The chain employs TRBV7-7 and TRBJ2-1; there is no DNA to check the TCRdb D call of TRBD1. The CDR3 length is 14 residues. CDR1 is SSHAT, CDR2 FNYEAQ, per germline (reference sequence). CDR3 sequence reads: CASSLVAGADEQFF.